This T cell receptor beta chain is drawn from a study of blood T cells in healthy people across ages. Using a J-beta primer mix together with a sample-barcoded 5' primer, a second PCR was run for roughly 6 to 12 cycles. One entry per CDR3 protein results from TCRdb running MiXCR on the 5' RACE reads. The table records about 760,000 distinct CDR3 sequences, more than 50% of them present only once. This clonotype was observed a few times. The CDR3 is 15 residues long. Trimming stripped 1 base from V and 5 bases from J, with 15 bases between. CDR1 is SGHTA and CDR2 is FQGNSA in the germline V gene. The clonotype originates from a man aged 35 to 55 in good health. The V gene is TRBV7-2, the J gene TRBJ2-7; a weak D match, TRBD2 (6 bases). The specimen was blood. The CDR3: CASSLGETSWDEQYF. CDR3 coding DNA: TGTGCCAGCAGCTTAGGGGAGACTAGTTGGGACGAGCAGTACTTC. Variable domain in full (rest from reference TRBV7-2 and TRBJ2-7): GAGVSQSPSNKVTEKGKDVELRCDPISGHTALYWYRQSLGQGLEFLIYFQGNSAPDKSGLPSDRFSAERTGGSVSTLTIQRTQQEDSAVYLCASSLGETSWDEQYFGPGTRLTVT.